This TCR beta chain emerged from a study of cytomegalovirus exposure and HLA in healthy donors. Note on this clone: Its antigen is currently unknown.

Study results and caveats: The study had only CMV serostatus as immune exposure information. Previous analysis showed most TCR beta V segments were productive about 87% or about 30% of the time.

CDR1 and CDR2 (germline): SGHRS, YFSETQ. The CDR3 totals 13 residues. With 3 bases clipped from V and 5 bases from J, the junction kept 0 bases outside the gene matches. The PCR contained 60 Vbeta and 13 Jbeta primers. Some clones are missing from TCRdb's copy, which holds only in-frame ones; the method was immunoSEQ multiplex PCR. The sample includes 85,000 to 100,000 clones, around 74% of them seen just once. The TCR sequence derives from a man aged 45-60 years in good health and CMV-seropositive. The chain links TRBV5-1 to TRBJ1-5, with 9 positions matching TRBD1. The sequencing input was PBMCs. The CDR3: CASSWDRDQPQHF. As DNA, the CDR3 is TGCGCCAGCAGCTGGGACAGGGATCAGCCCCAGCATTTT.